The rows below give T cell receptor beta chains drawn from one sample of a study of T cell changes during pregnancy in multiple sclerosis. The protocol was immunoSEQ multiplex PCR, while the TCRdb copy is restricted to in-frame clones and leaves out a portion. Of 50,000 to 65,000 clones in the sample, over 85% were seen once. The sequenced sample was CD8+ T cells from peripheral blood mononuclear cells, obtained in the second trimester of pregnancy. All receptors derive from a female donor with multiple sclerosis, enrolled in a pregnancy study. The CDR3 runs from the conserved cysteine through the conserved F or W. The order of the fields is CDR3 length, clone size, V gene, D gene, J gene, CDR3 protein, CDR3 DNA. D genes are given only for firm matches. Expanded clones get a size class; other rows say once, few or many, or leave the size out.

len: 14
abundance: -
v_gene: TRBV27
d_gene: -
j_gene: TRBJ1-2
CDR3aa: CASSRLGGVGGYTF
CDR3nt: TGTGCCAGCAGTCGACTGGGGGGGGTAGGGGGCTACACCTTC

len: 14
abundance: -
v_gene: TRBV6-1
d_gene: TRBD1
j_gene: TRBJ1-1
CDR3aa: CASSQQGMNTEAFF
CDR3nt: TGTGCCAGCAGTCAACAGGGGATGAACACTGAAGCTTTCTTT

len: 12
abundance: -
v_gene: TRBV2
d_gene: -
j_gene: TRBJ1-1
CDR3aa: CASTDTNTEAFF
CDR3nt: TGTGCCAGCACAGACACGAACACTGAAGCTTTCTTT

len: 14
abundance: few
v_gene: TRBV30
d_gene: -
j_gene: TRBJ1-2
CDR3aa: CAWSVGTPRYGYTF
CDR3nt: TGTGCCTGGAGTGTGGGCACGCCGCGCTATGGCTACACCTTC

len: 13
abundance: -
v_gene: TRBV2
d_gene: -
j_gene: TRBJ2-3
CDR3aa: CASSLSSTDTQYF
CDR3nt: TGTGCCAGCAGTCTCAGTAGCACAGATACGCAGTATTTT

len: 15
abundance: -
v_gene: TRBV5-4
d_gene: -
j_gene: TRBJ1-3
CDR3aa: CASRSFGGSGNTIYF
CDR3nt: TGTGCCAGCAGGAGCTTTGGGGGGTCTGGAAACACCATATATTTT

len: 15
abundance: -
v_gene: TRBV6-1
d_gene: -
j_gene: TRBJ1-5
CDR3aa: CASSMTDSPREPQHF
CDR3nt: TGTGCCAGCTCGATGACGGACAGTCCCAGGGAGCCCCAGCATTTT

len: 13
abundance: -
v_gene: TRBV2
d_gene: -
j_gene: TRBJ2-7
CDR3aa: CASSEGLGYEQYF
CDR3nt: TGTGCCAGCAGTGAGGGACTTGGGTACGAGCAGTACTTC

len: 16
abundance: -
v_gene: TRBV5-1
d_gene: -
j_gene: TRBJ2-7
CDR3aa: CASSLFAPGWVYEQYF
CDR3nt: TGCGCCAGCAGCTTGTTTGCGCCGGGATGGGTCTACGAGCAGTACTTC

len: 14
abundance: -
v_gene: TRBV25-1
d_gene: TRBD2
j_gene: TRBJ2-2
CDR3aa: CASTTGGATGELFF
CDR3nt: TGTGCCAGCACCACGGGGGGGGCCACCGGGGAGCTGTTTTTT

len: 15
abundance: -
v_gene: TRBV19
d_gene: TRBD2
j_gene: TRBJ2-7
CDR3aa: CASSIDPSGSNEQYF
CDR3nt: TGTGCCAGTAGTATAGATCCTAGCGGGAGCAACGAGCAGTACTTC

len: 15
abundance: -
v_gene: TRBV27
d_gene: -
j_gene: TRBJ1-2
CDR3aa: CASSGVFRSNYGYTF
CDR3nt: TGTGCCAGCTCCGGGGTCTTTAGGTCCAACTATGGCTACACCTTC

len: 13
abundance: once
v_gene: TRBV28
d_gene: TRBD1
j_gene: TRBJ2-3
CDR3aa: CASSSGGPDTQYF
CDR3nt: TGTGCCAGCAGTTCAGGGGGACCAGATACGCAGTATTTT

len: 18
abundance: once
v_gene: TRBV27
d_gene: TRBD1
j_gene: TRBJ2-1
CDR3aa: CASSHSGTGNIVGNEQFF
CDR3nt: TGTGCCAGCAGTCATAGTGGGACAGGTAATATCGTGGGCAATGAGCAGTTCTTC

len: 13
abundance: -
v_gene: TRBV27
d_gene: -
j_gene: TRBJ1-5
CDR3aa: CASRQSGNQPQHF
CDR3nt: TGTGCCAGCAGACAAAGTGGCAATCAGCCCCAGCATTTT

len: 15
abundance: -
v_gene: TRBV7-9
d_gene: -
j_gene: TRBJ2-3
CDR3aa: CASSLKLSSTDTQYF
CDR3nt: TGTGCCAGCAGCCTTAAACTTTCTAGCACAGATACGCAGTATTTT

len: 19
abundance: -
v_gene: TRBV5-1
d_gene: TRBD2
j_gene: TRBJ2-4
CDR3aa: CASSLAGLAGGGAKNIQYF
CDR3nt: TGCGCCAGCAGCTTGGCGGGACTAGCGGGAGGGGGAGCCAAAAACATTCAGTACTTC

len: 13
abundance: -
v_gene: TRBV27
d_gene: TRBD1
j_gene: TRBJ2-7
CDR3aa: CASSLTGIHEQYF
CDR3nt: TGTGCCAGCAGTTTGACAGGGATCCACGAGCAGTACTTC

len: 15
abundance: few
v_gene: TRBV9
d_gene: TRBD1
j_gene: TRBJ2-7
CDR3aa: CASSPYGQGAYEQYF
CDR3nt: TGTGCCAGCAGCCCGTACGGACAGGGGGCTTACGAGCAGTACTTC

len: 14
abundance: -
v_gene: TRBV6-5
d_gene: TRBD1
j_gene: TRBJ1-5
CDR3aa: CASSNDRGGQPQHF
CDR3nt: TGTGCCAGCAGTAATGACAGGGGAGGTCAGCCCCAGCATTTT

len: 15
abundance: -
v_gene: TRBV9
d_gene: TRBD1
j_gene: TRBJ2-5
CDR3aa: CASSPGTGGTETQYF
CDR3nt: TGTGCCAGCAGCCCGGGGACAGGGGGCACAGAGACCCAGTACTTC

len: 18
abundance: -
v_gene: TRBV27
d_gene: -
j_gene: TRBJ2-5
CDR3aa: CASSLRHRGLGARETQYF
CDR3nt: TGTGCCAGCAGTTTACGCCACAGAGGGCTGGGAGCTAGAGAGACCCAGTACTTC

len: 13
abundance: -
v_gene: TRBV27
d_gene: TRBD1
j_gene: TRBJ2-1
CDR3aa: CATRQGNYNEQFF
CDR3nt: TGTGCCACTCGACAGGGTAACTACAATGAGCAGTTCTTC

len: 12
abundance: -
v_gene: TRBV2
d_gene: -
j_gene: TRBJ1-2
CDR3aa: CASRDSYYGYTF
CDR3nt: TGTGCCAGCAGGGACAGCTACTATGGCTACACCTTC

len: 15
abundance: -
v_gene: TRBV5-1
d_gene: -
j_gene: TRBJ2-5
CDR3aa: CASSLEGGLGETQYF
CDR3nt: TGCGCCAGCAGCTTGGAGGGGGGGCTAGGGGAGACCCAGTACTTC

len: 13
abundance: -
v_gene: TRBV27
d_gene: -
j_gene: TRBJ2-7
CDR3aa: CAVGQGPSYEQYF
CDR3nt: TGTGCCGTGGGGCAAGGACCCTCCTACGAGCAGTACTTC

len: 13
abundance: once
v_gene: TRBV6-1
d_gene: TRBD2
j_gene: TRBJ2-1
CDR3aa: CASIEREGNEQFF
CDR3nt: TGTGCCAGCATAGAGCGGGAGGGAAATGAGCAGTTCTTC

len: 16
abundance: -
v_gene: TRBV7-9
d_gene: TRBD2
j_gene: TRBJ2-5
CDR3aa: CASSLTREGRQETQYF
CDR3nt: TGTGCCAGCAGCTTAACGAGGGAGGGCCGACAAGAGACCCAGTACTTC

len: 15
abundance: once
v_gene: TRBV30
d_gene: -
j_gene: TRBJ1-2
CDR3aa: CAWTRARVSNYGYTF
CDR3nt: TGTGCCTGGACAAGAGCTCGGGTTTCTAACTATGGCTACACCTTC

len: 19
abundance: -
v_gene: TRBV7-9
d_gene: TRBD2
j_gene: TRBJ2-3
CDR3aa: CASSLESFQGSGSTDTQYF
CDR3nt: TGTGCCAGCAGCTTAGAATCCTTTCAGGGTAGCGGGAGCACAGATACGCAGTATTTT

len: 11
abundance: -
v_gene: TRBV27
d_gene: -
j_gene: TRBJ1-1
CDR3aa: CASHQGTEAFF
CDR3nt: TGTGCCAGCCACCAAGGGACAGAAGCTTTCTTT

len: 16
abundance: once
v_gene: TRBV30
d_gene: TRBD1
j_gene: TRBJ1-2
CDR3aa: CAWSAPWAGGVYGYTF
CDR3nt: TGTGCCTGGAGTGCCCCCTGGGCAGGGGGAGTCTATGGCTACACCTTC

len: 14
abundance: -
v_gene: TRBV7-9
d_gene: -
j_gene: TRBJ2-7
CDR3aa: CASSLTTGRGEQYF
CDR3nt: TGTGCCAGCAGCCTTACGACAGGGCGGGGCGAGCAGTACTTC

len: 14
abundance: -
v_gene: TRBV11-2
d_gene: -
j_gene: TRBJ2-3
CDR3aa: CASSKRVISDTQYF
CDR3nt: TGTGCCAGCAGCAAACGGGTTATCTCAGATACGCAGTATTTT

len: 16
abundance: -
v_gene: TRBV30
d_gene: TRBD1
j_gene: TRBJ1-4
CDR3aa: CACVGGTGGANEKLFF
CDR3nt: TGTGCCTGCGTAGGGGGGACAGGGGGCGCGAATGAAAAACTGTTTTTT

len: 14
abundance: -
v_gene: TRBV11-2
d_gene: -
j_gene: TRBJ2-1
CDR3aa: CASSRYSSYNEQFF
CDR3nt: TGTGCCAGCAGCCGTTATAGCTCCTACAATGAGCAGTTCTTC

len: 14
abundance: -
v_gene: TRBV6-1
d_gene: TRBD1
j_gene: TRBJ2-5
CDR3aa: CASRVQGARETQYF
CDR3nt: TGTGCCAGCAGAGTACAGGGGGCGCGAGAGACCCAGTACTTC

len: 15
abundance: -
v_gene: TRBV7-9
d_gene: -
j_gene: TRBJ2-1
CDR3aa: CASSQNSASYNEQFF
CDR3nt: TGTGCCAGCAGCCAGAATAGCGCCTCCTACAATGAGCAGTTCTTC

len: 16
abundance: -
v_gene: TRBV7-8
d_gene: TRBD2
j_gene: TRBJ2-7
CDR3aa: CASSSGLAGSSYEQYF
CDR3nt: TGTGCCAGCAGCTCGGGACTAGCGGGCAGCTCCTACGAGCAGTACTTC

len: 16
abundance: once
v_gene: TRBV9
d_gene: TRBD1
j_gene: TRBJ2-6
CDR3aa: CASSAWTGAGANVLTF
CDR3nt: TGTGCCAGCAGCGCTTGGACAGGGGCTGGGGCCAACGTCCTGACTTTC

len: 15
abundance: -
v_gene: TRBV7-9
d_gene: TRBD1
j_gene: TRBJ1-4
CDR3aa: CASSPWDRGNEKLFF
CDR3nt: TGTGCCAGCAGCCCTTGGGACAGGGGTAATGAAAAACTGTTTTTT

len: 15
abundance: -
v_gene: TRBV19
d_gene: -
j_gene: TRBJ2-6
CDR3aa: CASSLQHSGANVLTF
CDR3nt: TGTGCCAGTAGTTTACAGCACTCTGGGGCCAACGTCCTGACTTTC

len: 15
abundance: -
v_gene: TRBV7-8
d_gene: -
j_gene: TRBJ2-5
CDR3aa: CASSSTASSGETQYF
CDR3nt: TGTGCCAGCAGCTCTACAGCGTCGTCGGGGGAGACCCAGTACTTC

len: 18
abundance: -
v_gene: TRBV19
d_gene: -
j_gene: TRBJ2-5
CDR3aa: CASSISVAGLTRQETQYF
CDR3nt: TGTGCCAGTAGTATTAGTGTTGCGGGCCTTACCCGCCAAGAGACCCAGTACTTC

len: 14
abundance: -
v_gene: TRBV28
d_gene: TRBD1
j_gene: TRBJ1-5
CDR3aa: CASSRTGLYQPQHF
CDR3nt: TGTGCCAGCAGTAGGACAGGGTTATATCAGCCCCAGCATTTT

len: 12
abundance: -
v_gene: TRBV30
d_gene: -
j_gene: TRBJ2-7
CDR3aa: CAWSGGLDEQYF
CDR3nt: TGTGCCTGGAGCGGGGGGCTCGACGAGCAGTACTTC